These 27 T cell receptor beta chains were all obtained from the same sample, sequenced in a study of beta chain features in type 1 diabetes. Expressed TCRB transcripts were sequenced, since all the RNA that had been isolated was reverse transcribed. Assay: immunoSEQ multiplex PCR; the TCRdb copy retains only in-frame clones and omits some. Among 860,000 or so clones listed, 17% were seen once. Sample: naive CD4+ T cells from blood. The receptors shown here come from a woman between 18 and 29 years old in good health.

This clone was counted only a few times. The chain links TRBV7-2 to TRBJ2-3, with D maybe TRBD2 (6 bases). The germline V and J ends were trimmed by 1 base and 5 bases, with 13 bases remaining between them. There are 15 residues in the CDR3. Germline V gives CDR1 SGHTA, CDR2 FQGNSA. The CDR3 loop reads CASSLVAVEGDTQYF. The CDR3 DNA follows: TGTGCCAGCAGCTTAGTAGCGGTGGAAGGAGATACGCAGTATTTT.

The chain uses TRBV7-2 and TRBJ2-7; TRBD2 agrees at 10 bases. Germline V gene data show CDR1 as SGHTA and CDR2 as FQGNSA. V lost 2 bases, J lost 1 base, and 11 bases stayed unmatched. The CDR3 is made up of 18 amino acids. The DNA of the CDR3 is TGTGCCAGCAGCTTATCTGGGCTAGCGGGAGACCGGTCCTACGAGCAGTACTTC. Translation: CASSLSGLAGDRSYEQYF.

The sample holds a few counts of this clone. CDR3 nucleotide sequence: TGTGCCAGCAGATCTCCGGGACAGGGTGGCGAGCAGTACTTC. Protein product: CASRSPGQGGEQYF. V is TRBV28 and J is TRBJ2-7; 9 positions match TRBD1. This CDR3 contains 14 residues. The junction had 9 bases not matched to a gene; V was cut back by 6 bases and J by 6 bases. Germline values: CDR1 MDHEN, CDR2 SYDVKM.

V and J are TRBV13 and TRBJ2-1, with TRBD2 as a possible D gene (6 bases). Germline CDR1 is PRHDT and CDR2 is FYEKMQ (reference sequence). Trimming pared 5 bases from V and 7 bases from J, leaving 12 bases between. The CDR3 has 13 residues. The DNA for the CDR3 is TGTGCCAGCAGCCGACCGGGGGAAAATGAGCAGTTCTTC. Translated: CASSRPGENEQFF.

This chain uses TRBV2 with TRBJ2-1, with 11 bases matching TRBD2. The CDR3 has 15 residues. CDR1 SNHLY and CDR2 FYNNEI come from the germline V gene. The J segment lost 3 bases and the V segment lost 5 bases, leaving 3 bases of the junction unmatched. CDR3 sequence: CASSPGTSGYNEQFF. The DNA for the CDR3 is TGTGCCAGCAGTCCCGGGACTAGCGGCTACAATGAGCAGTTCTTC.

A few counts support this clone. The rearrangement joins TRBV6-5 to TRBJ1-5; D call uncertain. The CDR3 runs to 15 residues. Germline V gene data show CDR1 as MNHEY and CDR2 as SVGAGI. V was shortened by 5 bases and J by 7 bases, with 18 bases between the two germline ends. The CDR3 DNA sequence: TGTGCCAGCAGTCCCCTCTTAGTAGTGGGGCAGCCCCAGCATTTT. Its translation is CASSPLLVVGQPQHF.

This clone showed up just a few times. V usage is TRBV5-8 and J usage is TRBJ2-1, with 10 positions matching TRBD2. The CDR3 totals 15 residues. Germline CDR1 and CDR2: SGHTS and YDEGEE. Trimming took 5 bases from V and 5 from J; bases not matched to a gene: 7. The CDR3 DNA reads TGTGCCAGCAGGGTGGGACTAGCGATCCACAATGAGCAGTTCTTC. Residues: CASRVGLAIHNEQFF.

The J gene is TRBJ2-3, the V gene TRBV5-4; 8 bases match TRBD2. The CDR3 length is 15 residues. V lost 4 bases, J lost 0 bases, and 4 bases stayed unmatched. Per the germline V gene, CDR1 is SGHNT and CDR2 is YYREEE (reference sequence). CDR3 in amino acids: CASSRGLGSTDTQYF. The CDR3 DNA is TGTGCCAGCAGCCGGGGACTAGGGAGCACAGATACGCAGTATTTT.

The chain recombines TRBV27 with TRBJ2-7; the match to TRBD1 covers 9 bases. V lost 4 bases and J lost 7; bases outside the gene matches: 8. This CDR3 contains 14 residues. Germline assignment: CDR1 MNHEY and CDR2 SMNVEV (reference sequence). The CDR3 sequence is CASSSPGQGGEQYF. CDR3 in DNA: TGTGCCAGCAGTTCCCCGGGACAGGGTGGTGAGCAGTACTTC.

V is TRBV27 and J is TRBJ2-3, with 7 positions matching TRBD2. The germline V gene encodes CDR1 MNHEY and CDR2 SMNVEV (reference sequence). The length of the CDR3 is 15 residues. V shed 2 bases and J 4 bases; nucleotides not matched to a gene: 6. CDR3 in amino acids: CASSLGGGVPDTQYF. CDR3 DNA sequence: TGTGCCAGCAGTTTAGGGGGAGGGGTCCCAGATACGCAGTATTTT.

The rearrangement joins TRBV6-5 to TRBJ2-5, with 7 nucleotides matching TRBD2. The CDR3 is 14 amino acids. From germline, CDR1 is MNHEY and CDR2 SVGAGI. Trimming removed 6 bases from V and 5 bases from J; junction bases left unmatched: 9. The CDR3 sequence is CASRTSAKVETQYF. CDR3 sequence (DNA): TGTGCCAGCAGAACTAGCGCGAAGGTGGAGACCCAGTACTTC.

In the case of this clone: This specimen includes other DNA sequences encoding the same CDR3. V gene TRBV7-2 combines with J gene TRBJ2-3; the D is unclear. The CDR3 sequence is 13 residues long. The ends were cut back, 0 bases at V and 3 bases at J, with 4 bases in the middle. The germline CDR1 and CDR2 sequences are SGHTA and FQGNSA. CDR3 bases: TGTGCCAGCAGCTTAGCCATAACAGATACGCAGTATTTT. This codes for CASSLAITDTQYF.

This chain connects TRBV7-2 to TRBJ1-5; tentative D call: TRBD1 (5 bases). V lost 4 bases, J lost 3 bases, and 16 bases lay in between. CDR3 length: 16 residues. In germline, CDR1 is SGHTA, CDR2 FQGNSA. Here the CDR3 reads CASSSRWAGSNQPQHF. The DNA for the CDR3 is TGTGCCAGCAGCTCCCGATGGGCAGGGTCCAATCAGCCCCAGCATTTT.

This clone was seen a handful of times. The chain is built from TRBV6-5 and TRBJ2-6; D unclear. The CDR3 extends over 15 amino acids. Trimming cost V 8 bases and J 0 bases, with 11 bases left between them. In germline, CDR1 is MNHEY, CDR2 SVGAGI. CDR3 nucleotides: TGTGCCAGCCGAGAAGGGTCCTCTGGGGCCAACGTCCTGACTTTC. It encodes CASREGSSGANVLTF.

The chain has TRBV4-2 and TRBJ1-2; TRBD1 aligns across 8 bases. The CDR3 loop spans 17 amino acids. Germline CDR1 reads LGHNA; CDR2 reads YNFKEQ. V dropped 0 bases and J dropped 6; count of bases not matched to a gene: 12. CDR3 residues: CASSQEGVWGQEHGYTF. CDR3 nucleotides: TGTGCCAGCAGCCAAGAGGGGGTATGGGGACAGGAGCATGGCTACACCTTC.

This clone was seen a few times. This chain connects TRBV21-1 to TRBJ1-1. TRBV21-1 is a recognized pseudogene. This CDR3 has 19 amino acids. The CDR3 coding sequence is TGTGCCAGCAGCAAGTGGTCCCCTCTTAGAGGCGGGTTGAACACTGAAGCTTTCTTT. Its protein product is CASSKWSPLRGGLNTEAFF.

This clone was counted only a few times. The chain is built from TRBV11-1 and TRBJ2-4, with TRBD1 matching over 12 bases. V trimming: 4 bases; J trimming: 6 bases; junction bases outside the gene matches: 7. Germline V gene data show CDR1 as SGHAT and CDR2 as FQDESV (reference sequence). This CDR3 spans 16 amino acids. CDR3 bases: TGTGCCAGCAGCTCCTCCGGGACAGGGGGCGGAAACATTCAGTACTTC. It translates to CASSSSGTGGGNIQYF.

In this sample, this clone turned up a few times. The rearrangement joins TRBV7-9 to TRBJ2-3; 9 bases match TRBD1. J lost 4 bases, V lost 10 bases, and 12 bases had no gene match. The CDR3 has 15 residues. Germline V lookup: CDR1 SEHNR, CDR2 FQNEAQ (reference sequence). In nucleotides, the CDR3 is TGTGCCACCACAGGGGGCAAGTTATGGGCAGATACGCAGTATTTT. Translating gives CATTGGKLWADTQYF.

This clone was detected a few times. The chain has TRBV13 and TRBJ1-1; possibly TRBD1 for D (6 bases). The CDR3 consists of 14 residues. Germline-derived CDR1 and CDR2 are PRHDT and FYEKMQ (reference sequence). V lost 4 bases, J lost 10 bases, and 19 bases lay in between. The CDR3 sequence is CASSSPDRLVGAFF. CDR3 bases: TGTGCCAGCAGCTCCCCTGACAGGCTAGTTGGAGCTTTCTTT.

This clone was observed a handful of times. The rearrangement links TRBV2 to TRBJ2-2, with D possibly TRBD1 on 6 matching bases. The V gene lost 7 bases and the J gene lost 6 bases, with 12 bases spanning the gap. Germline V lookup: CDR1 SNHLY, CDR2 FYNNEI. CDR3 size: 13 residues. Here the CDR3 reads CASNRVIAGELFF. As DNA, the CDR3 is TGTGCCAGCAACAGGGTTATCGCCGGGGAGCTGTTTTTT. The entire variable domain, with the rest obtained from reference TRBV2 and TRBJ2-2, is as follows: EPEVTQTPSHQVTQMGQEVILRCVPISNHLYFYWYRQILGQKVEFLVSFYNNEISEKSEIFDDQFSVERPDGSNFTLKIRSTKLEDSAMYFCASNRVIAGELFFGEGSRLTVL.

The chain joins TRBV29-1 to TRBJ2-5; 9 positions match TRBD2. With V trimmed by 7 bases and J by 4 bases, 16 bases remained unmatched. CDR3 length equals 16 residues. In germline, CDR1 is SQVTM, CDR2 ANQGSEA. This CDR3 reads CSAAAPAGGRGETQYF. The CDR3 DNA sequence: TGCAGCGCTGCAGCTCCCGCGGGAGGGCGGGGAGAGACCCAGTACTTC. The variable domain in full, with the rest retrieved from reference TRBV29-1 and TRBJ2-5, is SAVISQKPSRDICQRGTSLTIQCQVDSQVTMMFWYRQQPGQSLTLIATANQGSEATYESGFVIDKFPISRPNLTFSTLTVSNMSPEDSSIYLCSAAAPAGGRGETQYFGPGTRLLVL.

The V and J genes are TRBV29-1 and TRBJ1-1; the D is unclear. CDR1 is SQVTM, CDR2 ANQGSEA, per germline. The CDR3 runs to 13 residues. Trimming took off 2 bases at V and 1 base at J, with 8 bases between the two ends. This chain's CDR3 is CSVEPYKNTEAFF. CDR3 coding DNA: TGCAGCGTTGAACCGTACAAGAACACTGAAGCTTTCTTT.

CDR3 loop: CASNANRLGNSYNEQFF. CDR3 sequence (DNA): TGTGCCAGCAACGCAAACCGACTAGGCAACTCCTACAATGAGCAGTTCTTC. The gene calls are TRBV11-2 and TRBJ2-1; D is perhaps TRBD2 (6 bases). The CDR3 totals 17 residues. Trimming took off 7 bases at V and 0 bases at J, with 19 bases between the two ends. CDR1 is SGHAT, CDR2 FQNNGV, per germline.

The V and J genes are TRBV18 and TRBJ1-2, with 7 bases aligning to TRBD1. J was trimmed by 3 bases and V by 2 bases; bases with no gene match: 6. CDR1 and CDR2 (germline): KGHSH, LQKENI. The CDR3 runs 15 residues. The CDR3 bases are TGTGCCAGCTCACCAGGGCAGGGACAGTACTATGGCTACACCTTC. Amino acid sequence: CASSPGQGQYYGYTF.

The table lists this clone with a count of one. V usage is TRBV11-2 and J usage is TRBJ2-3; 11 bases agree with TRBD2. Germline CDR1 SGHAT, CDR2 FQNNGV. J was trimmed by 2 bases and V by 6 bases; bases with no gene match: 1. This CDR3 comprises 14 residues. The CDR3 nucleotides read TGTGCCAGCAGGGGACTAGCGGTCACAGATACGCAGTATTTT. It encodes CASRGLAVTDTQYF.

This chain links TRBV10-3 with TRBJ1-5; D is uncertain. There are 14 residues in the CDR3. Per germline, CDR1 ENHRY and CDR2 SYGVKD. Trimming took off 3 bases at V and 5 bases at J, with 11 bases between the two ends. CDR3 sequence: CAISETSNYQPQHF. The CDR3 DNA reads TGTGCCATCAGTGAAACAAGCAACTATCAGCCCCAGCATTTT.

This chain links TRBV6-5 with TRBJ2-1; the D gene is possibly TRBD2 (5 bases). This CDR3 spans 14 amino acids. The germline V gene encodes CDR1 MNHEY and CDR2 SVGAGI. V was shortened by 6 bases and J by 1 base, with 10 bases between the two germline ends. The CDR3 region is CASRDRGSYNEQFF. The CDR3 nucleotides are TGTGCCAGCAGAGACCGGGGTTCCTACAATGAGCAGTTCTTC.